The 16 T cell receptor beta chains given below trace back to one sample, sequenced in a study of siplizumab effects on memory and regulatory T cells. Only in-frame clones appear in the TCRdb table, and some are missing; sequencing was by immunoSEQ multiplex PCR. The sample includes approximately 60,000 clones, roughly 96% of them seen just once. Sequenced input: naive CD8+ T cells sorted from blood. The receptors come from a human donor in good health.

This sequence joins TRBV7-9 and TRBJ2-7, with 7 nucleotides matching TRBD2. Trimming took 0 bases from V and 0 from J; bases not matched to a gene: 5. The CDR3 covers 16 residues. The germline V gene encodes CDR1 SEHNR and CDR2 FQNEAQ (reference sequence). In DNA, the CDR3 is TGTGCCAGCAGCTTAGCCGCGGGAGCGCTCTCCTACGAGCAGTACTTC. Its protein is CASSLAAGALSYEQYF.

This clone was detected only once. The V gene is TRBV2, the J gene TRBJ1-1, with D unclear. Germline CDR1 reads SNHLY; CDR2 reads FYNNEI. This CDR3 is 13 amino acids long. The V and J ends lost 1 base and 2 bases respectively, with 5 bases between them. The CDR3 reads CASSEGTNTEAFF. In nucleotides, the CDR3 is TGTGCCAGCAGTGAAGGCACCAACACTGAAGCTTTCTTT.

The chain joins TRBV5-4 to TRBJ2-2, with TRBD2 identical over 10 bases. From germline, CDR1 is SGHNT and CDR2 YYREEE (reference sequence). The CDR3 loop spans 15 amino acids. V lost 4 bases to trimming and J lost 5 bases; unmatched junction nucleotides: 5. CDR3 loop: CASSPSGGGTGELFF. The DNA of the CDR3 is TGTGCCAGCAGCCCTAGCGGGGGAGGAACCGGGGAGCTGTTTTTT. The variable domain in full, completed from reference TRBV5-4 and TRBJ2-2, reads ETGVTQSPTHLIKTRGQQVTLRCSSQSGHNTVSWYQQALGQGPQFIFQYYREEENGRGNFPPRFSGLQFPNYSSELNVNALELDDSALYLCASSPSGGGTGELFFGEGSRLTVL.

The rearrangement uses TRBV7-9 and TRBJ2-7, with 8 bases lining up with TRBD1. Losses at the gene ends were 2 bases for V and 4 bases for J; bases not matched to a gene: 10. The CDR3 is made up of 16 amino acids. Germline-derived CDR1 and CDR2 are SEHNR and FQNEAQ (reference sequence). The CDR3 sequence is CASSLSSGQALYEQYF. The CDR3 region has the DNA TGTGCCAGCAGCTTATCTTCGGGACAGGCCTTGTACGAGCAGTACTTC.

This clone came up a few times. The chain carries TRBV16 and TRBJ2-7; the D is unclear. With 0 bases removed from V and 5 bases from J, the gap between germline ends came to 5 bases. The CDR3 spans 12 residues. From germline, CDR1 is KGHSY and CDR2 FQNENV. The CDR3: CASSQSWNEQYF. The CDR3 nucleotides are TGTGCCAGCAGCCAATCGTGGAACGAGCAGTACTTC. The entire variable domain, with the rest obtained from reference TRBV16 and TRBJ2-7, is as follows: GEEVAQTPKHLVRGEGQKAKLYCAPIKGHSYVFWYQQVLKNEFKFLISFQNENVFDETGMPKERFSAKCLPNSPCSLEIQATKLEDSAVYFCASSQSWNEQYFGPGTRLTVT.

The chain uses TRBV19 and TRBJ1-2; D is possibly TRBD1 (5 bases). The CDR3 covers 15 residues. Deletions cut 3 bases from V and 1 base from J, with 12 bases between. The V gene's germline CDR1 is LNHDA and CDR2 SQIVND (reference sequence). The CDR3: CASSISLGHNYGYTF. The CDR3, as DNA: TGTGCCAGTAGTATCTCATTGGGGCATAACTATGGCTACACCTTC.

The genes are TRBV7-9 and TRBJ2-7, with TRBD2 identical over 7 bases. The CDR3 consists of 14 residues. V shed 4 bases, J shed 2 bases, and the junction held 5 bases outside the gene matches. In germline, CDR1 is SEHNR, CDR2 FQNEAQ (reference sequence). The CDR3 here is CASSYGGGTYEQYF. DNA of the CDR3: TGTGCCAGCAGCTATGGCGGGGGAACCTACGAGCAGTACTTC.

The chain recombines TRBV6-5 with TRBJ2-5; 15 bases map to TRBD2. Looked up from germline, CDR1 is MNHEY and CDR2 is SVGAGI. With V trimmed by 5 bases and J by 4 bases, 2 bases remained unmatched. The CDR3 contains 15 residues. As DNA, the CDR3 is TGTGCCAGCAGTCGGACTAGCGGGGGGGCAGAGACCCAGTACTTC. Translated: CASSRTSGGAETQYF.

The chain recombines TRBV7-6 with TRBJ1-3, with D unresolved. From germline, CDR1 is SGHVS and CDR2 FNYEAQ. V lost 5 bases to trimming and J lost 0 bases, with 11 bases between them. The CDR3 has 15 amino acids. CDR3 DNA sequence: TGTGCCAGCAGCCCAGACCCAGACTCTGGAAACACCATATATTTT. This codes for CASSPDPDSGNTIYF.

This clone was observed once. The CDR3 coding sequence is TGTGCCAGCAGGGGACAGTCCTACGAGCAGTACTTC. Its protein is CASRGQSYEQYF. This chain connects TRBV6-1 to TRBJ2-7, with 7 bases lining up with TRBD1. This CDR3 comprises 12 residues. V trimming: 6 bases; J trimming: 1 base; junction bases outside the gene matches: 0. The germline CDR1 and CDR2 sequences are MNHNS and SASEGT.

The J gene is TRBJ2-7, the V gene TRBV11-2; perhaps TRBD1 as D (6 bases). V was trimmed by 8 bases and J by 4 bases, leaving 18 bases between them. The CDR3 is 14 amino acids. The germline gives CDR1 SGHAT, CDR2 FQNNGV. CDR3: CASLWGPGVYEQYF. For the CDR3, the DNA is TGTGCCAGCCTCTGGGGGCCAGGGGTATACGAGCAGTACTTC.

This clone was observed once. CDR3 sequence: CASSPGGETQYF. The CDR3 DNA reads as TGTGCCAGCAGTCCGGGGGGGGAGACCCAGTACTTC. The chain recombines TRBV27 with TRBJ2-5, with 8 bases identical to TRBD2. Trimming removed 5 bases from V and 5 bases from J; junction bases left unmatched: 1. Per the germline V gene, CDR1 is MNHEY and CDR2 is SMNVEV (reference sequence). CDR3 size: 12 residues.

The V gene is TRBV15, the J gene TRBJ1-3; D is ambiguous. This CDR3 comprises 14 residues. Trimming stripped 6 bases from V and 0 bases from J, with 9 bases between. The germline CDR1 and CDR2 sequences are LNHNV and YYDKDF (reference sequence). The CDR3 sequence is CATRLESSGNTIYF. The CDR3 DNA sequence: TGTGCCACCAGGCTCGAAAGCTCTGGAAACACCATATATTTT. Looking up the rest from reference TRBV15 and TRBJ1-3 gives the full variable domain: DAMVIQNPRYQVTQFGKPVTLSCSQTLNHNVMYWYQQKSSQAPKLLFHYYDKDFNNEADTPDNFQSRRPNTSFCFLDIRSPGLGDTAMYLCATRLESSGNTIYFGEGSWLTVV.

This clone was seen only once. The chain couples TRBV9 to TRBJ2-3; 8 bases are a match to TRBD1. The CDR3 loop spans 15 amino acids. Germline V lookup: CDR1 SGDLS, CDR2 YYNGEE. The V segment lost 3 bases and the J segment 0 bases; nucleotides outside the gene matches: 3. CDR3: CASSGQGISTDTQYF. The CDR3 DNA reads as TGTGCCAGCAGCGGACAGGGGATTAGCACAGATACGCAGTATTTT.

In its sample, this clone was seen once. The chain couples TRBV15 to TRBJ1-2, with D possibly matching TRBD1 (6 bases). V was clipped by 7 bases and J by 4 bases, with 16 bases between them. This CDR3 is 14 amino acids long. CDR1 and CDR2 (germline): LNHNV, YYDKDF (reference sequence). CDR3 region: CATNTGQGTYGYTF. For the CDR3, the DNA is TGTGCCACCAACACCGGGCAGGGGACCTATGGCTACACCTTC. Full variable domain (missing parts from reference TRBV15 and TRBJ1-2): DAMVIQNPRYQVTQFGKPVTLSCSQTLNHNVMYWYQQKSSQAPKLLFHYYDKDFNNEADTPDNFQSRRPNTSFCFLDIRSPGLGDTAMYLCATNTGQGTYGYTFGSGTRLTVV.

The chain uses TRBV18 and TRBJ1-2, with D perhaps TRBD1 (5 bases). Looked up from germline, CDR1 is KGHSH and CDR2 is LQKENI. The CDR3 runs 13 residues. Trimming left V 0 bases short and J 6 bases short, with 8 bases between. The CDR3 sequence: CASSPPGENGYTF. The CDR3 DNA reads as TGTGCCAGCTCACCACCGGGGGAAAATGGCTACACCTTC.